Listed below are T cell receptor beta chains from one sample, sequenced in a study of T cell responses to AZD1222 COVID-19 vaccine. Using immunoSEQ multiplex PCR, the repertoire was profiled, and TCRdb retains in-frame clones only, with some absent. The data show about 150,000 clones, around 91% seen once. Sequences were derived from peripheral blood, sampled on day 0 of AZD1222 vaccination. These receptors were obtained from an adult in good health. CDR3s leave out the opening cysteine and the closing phenylalanine or tryptophan.

CDR3: ASSESGAGSNYGYT
V: TRBV19
J: TRBJ1-2

CDR3: ASSQEVFRRETQY
V: TRBV4-3
J: TRBJ2-5

CDR3: ASSQARGLGGYT
V: TRBV3-1/TRBV3-2
J: TRBJ1-2

CDR3: ASSFRSYEAF
V: TRBV12-3/TRBV12-4
J: TRBJ1-1

CDR3: ASSLNSGRARVWDEQF
V: TRBV5-8
J: TRBJ2-1

CDR3: ASSLARFRGNQPQH
V: TRBV5-5
J: TRBJ1-5

CDR3: ASSSEPGTSGSPY
V: TRBV6-5
J: TRBJ2-5

CDR3: ASRVSSYEQY
V: TRBV28
J: TRBJ2-7

CDR3: ASSNPRLGEETQY
V: TRBV19
J: TRBJ2-5

CDR3: ASSQEGREGETQY
V: TRBV4-1
J: TRBJ2-5

CDR3: ASSLIMTGTQETQY
V: TRBV11-2
J: TRBJ2-5